Shown below are 11 T cell receptor beta chains from a single sample sequenced in a study of OX40 agonist ivuxolimab in advanced cancers. Using immunoSEQ multiplex PCR, the repertoire was profiled, and TCRdb retains in-frame clones only, with some absent. Here the sample spans some 150,000 clones, roughly 91% being singletons. The material was CD4+ or CD8+ T cells sorted from blood, obtained in a trial of the OX40 agonist ivuxolimab. These receptors were taken from an adult with an advanced solid tumor such as melanoma, head and neck, liver or kidney cancer.

Comment on this clone: One end of the junction fails to match germline, which may point to a read error. The CDR3, as DNA: TGCGCCAGCAGCCAGGACAGGGTTAACACTGAAGCTTTCTTT. As protein: CASSQDRVNTEAFF. V gene TRBV5-4 combines with J gene TRBJ1-1, with 8 bases fitting TRBD1. The CDR3 has 14 amino acids. Germline CDR1 is SGHNT and CDR2 is YYREEE (reference sequence).

This clone was detected only once. V and J are TRBV19 and TRBJ2-3; D call uncertain. The V gene's germline CDR1 is LNHDA and CDR2 SQIVND (reference sequence). This CDR3 has 13 amino acids. V dropped 3 bases and J dropped 1 base, with 5 bases sitting between them. The DNA for the CDR3 is TGTGCCAGTAGTATCCCCGGCACAGATACGCAGTATTTT. Translation gives CASSIPGTDTQYF.

This clone appeared once. The chain couples TRBV7-3 to TRBJ1-2, with 7 bases matching TRBD1. Trimming cost V 8 bases and J 6 bases; bases outside gene matches: 9. Germline V gives CDR1 SGHTA, CDR2 FQGTGA. This CDR3 spans 13 amino acids. CDR3 amino acids: CASGQGGRDGYTF. The DNA of the CDR3 is TGTGCCAGCGGCCAAGGGGGCCGGGATGGCTACACCTTC.

The chain carries TRBV7-2 and TRBJ1-1; a weak D match, TRBD1 (6 bases). CDR3 length equals 16 residues. CDR1 and CDR2 from the germline V gene are SGHTA and FQGNSA. With 1 base removed from V and 5 bases from J, the gap between germline ends came to 17 bases. The CDR3 region has the DNA TGTGCCAGCAGCTTAGTACCCCTAGGACAGTTGACTGAAGCTTTCTTT. Translation gives CASSLVPLGQLTEAFF.

The CDR3 is CASSPGRGDRSSNEQYF. The DNA of the CDR3 is TGTGCCAGCAGTCCCGGACGGGGGGACAGGTCAAGTAACGAGCAGTACTTC. The chain carries TRBV11-1 and TRBJ2-7, with TRBD1 as a possible D gene (8 bases). The germline V gene has CDR1 SGHAT and CDR2 FQDESV (reference sequence). The CDR3 loop spans 17 amino acids. Trimming pared 6 bases from V and 5 bases from J, leaving 26 bases between.

The genes are TRBV5-6 and TRBJ2-7; TRBD1 matches at 11 bases. Germline V gives CDR1 SGHDT, CDR2 YYEEEE. This CDR3 has 16 amino acids. J was trimmed by 6 bases and V by 4 bases; bases with no gene match: 12. The CDR3 loop reads CASSLKAGTGGTEQYF. CDR3 sequence (DNA): TGTGCCAGCAGCCTCAAGGCCGGGACAGGGGGGACCGAGCAGTACTTC. The whole variable domain, remainder taken from reference TRBV5-6 and TRBJ2-7, is DAGVTQSPTHLIKTRGQQVTLRCSPKSGHDTVSWYQQALGQGPQFIFQYYEEEERQRGNFPDRFSGHQFPNYSSELNVNALLLGDSALYLCASSLKAGTGGTEQYFGPGTRLTVT.

CDR3 sequence reads: CASSLYLGAGGETQYF. CDR3 DNA: TGTGCCAGCAGCTTGTATTTGGGGGCAGGTGGGGAGACCCAGTACTTC. J is TRBJ2-5 and V is TRBV5-8; D is possibly TRBD1 (6 bases). V gave up 1 base and J gave up 5 bases, with 18 bases separating them. The CDR3 has 16 amino acids. Germline CDR1 reads SGHTS; CDR2 reads YDEGEE.

As to this clone: One junction end disagrees with the germline gene, perhaps due to a read error. Within the sample, other DNA sequences also encode this same CDR3. J is TRBJ1-4 and V is TRBV7-8, with 9 bases fitting TRBD1. The CDR3 is 16 residues long. Germline loops: CDR1 SGHVS, CDR2 FQNEAQ. The CDR3 protein is CASSLAPGQGGEKLFF. Written as DNA, the CDR3 is TGTGCCAGCAGCTTAGCGCCGGGACAGGGTGGTGAAAAATTGTTTTTT.

V usage is TRBV7-2 and J usage is TRBJ1-6; D uncertain. The CDR3 totals 13 residues. Germline CDR1 and CDR2: SGHTA and FQGNSA. V was pared by 4 bases and J by 8 bases, with 9 bases between. The CDR3 DNA reads TGTGCCAGCAGCTGGACCAGCGATTCACCCCTCCACTTT. It codes for CASSWTSDSPLHF.

The V call is TRBV12-5, the J call TRBJ1-2; 7 nucleotides align to TRBD1. J gave up 4 bases and V 5 bases, and 4 bases lay outside the gene matches. Germline V gives CDR1 LGHNT, CDR2 FRNRAP. The CDR3 has 13 amino acids. The CDR3 loop reads CASGPDRSYGYTF. Here the CDR3 DNA reads TGTGCTAGTGGTCCGGACAGGTCCTATGGCTACACCTTC.

This chain connects TRBV7-2 to TRBJ1-6, with unresolved D. CDR3 length: 14 residues. Germline V gives CDR1 SGHTA, CDR2 FQGNSA. The CDR3 sequence is CASGVNTYNSPLHF. CDR3 coding DNA: TGTGCAAGCGGGGTCAACACCTATAATTCACCCCTCCACTTT.